Shown below are 14 T cell receptor beta chains from a single sample sequenced in a study of blood T cell repertoires in COVID-19. The data were produced by immunoSEQ multiplex PCR, yet TCRdb's version contains in-frame clones alone and is incomplete. The top ten hold roughly 17% of the sample, which has approximately 200,000 clones, over 70% seen once. The sample consisted of peripheral blood. The receptors here all came from a man aged 55 to 69 with active or convalescent COVID-19.

The chain recombines TRBV12-3 or TRBV12-4 with TRBJ1-5; D unresolved. This CDR3 is built from 12 residues. V dropped 0 bases and J dropped 9 bases, with 6 bases sitting between them. Written as DNA, the CDR3 is TGTGCCAGCAGTTTAGCGCGCCCGCCCCAGCATTTT. Translated: CASSLARPPQHF.

V is TRBV5-1 and J is TRBJ2-5; D remains unclear. V lost 4 bases and J 4 bases, leaving 11 bases between the germline ends. This CDR3 is built from 13 residues. Germline V lookup: CDR1 SGHRS, CDR2 YFSETQ. This CDR3 reads CASSPDFRETQYF. Written as DNA, the CDR3 is TGCGCCAGCAGCCCAGACTTCCGAGAGACCCAGTACTTC.

The chain is built from TRBV27 and TRBJ1-5; the match to TRBD1 covers 7 bases. The ends lost 6 bases at V and 2 bases at J; junction bases unmatched: 10. Germline CDR1 and CDR2: MNHEY and SMNVEV (reference sequence). The CDR3 is 16 residues long. Here the CDR3 DNA reads TGTGCCAGCAGAGCCCAGGACAGGCTCGGCAATCAGCCCCAGCATTTT. Its translation: CASRAQDRLGNQPQHF.

This chain connects TRBV19 to TRBJ2-4, with D possibly matching TRBD2 (6 bases). Germline CDR1 LNHDA, CDR2 SQIVND (reference sequence). The CDR3 runs to 15 residues. The V gene lost 5 bases and the J gene lost 0 bases, with 11 bases spanning the gap. Here the CDR3 reads CASSESGLAKNIQYF. For the CDR3, the DNA is TGTGCCAGTAGTGAGTCGGGACTAGCCAAAAACATTCAGTACTTC.

The genes are TRBV5-4 and TRBJ2-1; 9 bases agree with TRBD2. CDR1 and CDR2 from the germline V gene are SGHNT and YYREEE (reference sequence). The CDR3 loop spans 18 amino acids. After removal of 2 bases from V and 7 bases from J, the junction contained 16 bases not matched to a gene. The CDR3 nucleotides read TGTGCCAGCAGCTTAATGATTGTTGGAGCGGGAGGTTGGAATGAGCAGTTCTTC. Residues: CASSLMIVGAGGWNEQFF.

This clone has more than one count but fewer than ten. V and J are TRBV19 and TRBJ1-5; D is possibly TRBD1 (5 bases). Trimming took off 7 bases at V and 7 bases at J, with 17 bases between the two ends. The germline CDR1 and CDR2 sequences are LNHDA and SQIVND (reference sequence). The CDR3 sequence is 14 residues long. CDR3 bases: TGTGCCAGTAACCTGGGGGGGATAAGCCAGCCCCAGCATTTT. Protein: CASNLGGISQPQHF. Using reference TRBV19 and TRBJ1-5 for the parts outside the CDR3, the full variable domain is DGGITQSPKYLFRKEGQNVTLSCEQNLNHDAMYWYRQDPGQGLRLIYYSQIVNDFQKGDIAEGYSVSREKKESFPLTVTSAQKNPTAFYLCASNLGGISQPQHFGDGTRLSIL.

The chain links TRBV7-3 to TRBJ2-1; no definite D call. There are 15 residues in the CDR3. In germline, CDR1 is SGHTA, CDR2 FQGTGA. V gave up 2 bases and J gave up 0 bases, with 8 bases separating them. CDR3: CASSLAVSSYNEQFF. Written as DNA, the CDR3 is TGTGCCAGCAGCTTAGCGGTGAGCTCCTACAATGAGCAGTTCTTC.

CDR3 sequence (DNA): TGCGCCAGCAGCCTAACCGTAGATACGCAGTATTTT. It specifies CASSLTVDTQYF. V and J are TRBV5-1 and TRBJ2-3; no clear D. The CDR3 consists of 12 residues. V shed 4 bases and J shed 5 bases, with 8 bases lying between them. CDR1 and CDR2 (germline): SGHRS, YFSETQ.

V and J are TRBV18 and TRBJ2-3, with no clear D. Looked up from germline, CDR1 is KGHSH and CDR2 is LQKENI. Trimming pared 5 bases from V and 1 base from J, leaving 4 bases between. The CDR3 covers 12 residues. Written as DNA, the CDR3 is TGTGCCAGCTCATCTGGCACAGATACGCAGTATTTT. Translated, it gives CASSSGTDTQYF.

The chain joins TRBV4-1 to TRBJ1-4; weak D call: TRBD1 (6 bases). In germline, CDR1 is MGHRA, CDR2 YSYEKL. This CDR3 has 18 amino acids. Trimming removed 4 bases at V and 6 bases at J, with 24 bases between. CDR3 residues: CASSPTGNGNNVDEKLFF. DNA of the CDR3: TGCGCCAGCAGCCCCACAGGGAATGGGAACAACGTGGATGAAAAACTGTTTTTT.

The rearrangement links TRBV4-2 to TRBJ2-3, with D uncertain. V lost 0 bases to trimming and J lost 6 bases, with 7 bases between them. The CDR3 contains 13 residues. Per germline, CDR1 LGHNA and CDR2 YNFKEQ. The CDR3 sequence: CASSQDIRDTQYF. For the CDR3, the DNA is TGTGCCAGCAGCCAAGATATCAGGGATACGCAGTATTTT.

The V and J genes are TRBV14 and TRBJ2-1; D is possibly TRBD2 (6 bases). CDR1 SGHDN and CDR2 FVKESK come from the germline V gene. The CDR3 is 16 residues long. Trimming removed 7 bases at V and 2 bases at J, with 18 bases between. The CDR3 DNA reads as TGTGCCAGCACCCCCCAAGGGAGGCCCGCCTACAATGAGCAGTTCTTC. Its translation: CASTPQGRPAYNEQFF.

This clone was seen a handful of times. The rearrangement links TRBV19 to TRBJ2-7; TRBD2 matches 10 bases. V shed 5 bases and J 6 bases; nucleotides not matched to a gene: 4. The CDR3 length is 13 residues. In germline, CDR1 is LNHDA, CDR2 SQIVND (reference sequence). The CDR3 nucleotides read TGTGCCAGTAGTGGCTTAGCGGGAGGCGAGCAGTACTTC. Its translation is CASSGLAGGEQYF.

The chain is built from TRBV2 and TRBJ1-1, with D perhaps TRBD1 (5 bases). Germline lookup yields CDR1 SNHLY and CDR2 FYNNEI. The length of the CDR3 is 11 residues. Trimming left V 8 bases short and J 4 bases short, with 8 bases between. This CDR3 reads CASLGGTEAFF. The DNA for the CDR3 is TGTGCCAGCCTCGGGGGCACTGAAGCTTTCTTT.